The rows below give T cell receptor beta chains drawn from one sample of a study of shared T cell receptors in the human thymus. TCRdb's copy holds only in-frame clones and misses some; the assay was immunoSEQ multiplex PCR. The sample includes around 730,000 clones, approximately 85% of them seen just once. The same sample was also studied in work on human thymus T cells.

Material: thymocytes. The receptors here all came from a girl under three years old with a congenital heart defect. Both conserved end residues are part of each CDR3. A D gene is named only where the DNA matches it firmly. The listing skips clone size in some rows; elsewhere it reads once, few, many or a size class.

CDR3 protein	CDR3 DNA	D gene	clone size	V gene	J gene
CASSPPHYNEQFF	TGTGCCAGTAGTCCACCACACTACAATGAGCAGTTCTTC	NA	NA	TRBV19	TRBJ2-1
CASSYSGLAERGQYF	TGTGCCAGCAGTTACTCGGGACTAGCTGAAAGAGGGCAGTACTTC	TRBD2	few	TRBV6-5	TRBJ2-7
CASSIPSLLGGGSTDTQYF	TGTGCCAGTAGTATACCGTCTCTGCTCGGCGGGGGAAGCACAGATACGCAGTATTTT	TRBD2	few	TRBV19	TRBJ2-3
CASSLETGQDTEAFF	TGCGCCAGCAGCTTGGAAACAGGGCAGGACACTGAAGCTTTCTTT	NA	NA	TRBV5-1	TRBJ1-1
CASSLGIRRSYGYTF	TGTGCCAGCAGCTTAGGAATCAGGCGAAGCTATGGCTACACCTTC	NA	NA	TRBV7-8	TRBJ1-2
CASSYAPGENYGYTF	TGTGCCAGCAGTTACGCCCCTGGGGAGAACTATGGCTACACCTTC	NA	NA	TRBV6-5	TRBJ1-2
CASSPHRRGGSYNEQFF	TGTGCTAGCAGCCCACATAGACGGGGGGGATCCTACAATGAGCAGTTCTTC	TRBD2	NA	TRBV7-7	TRBJ2-1
CASSHPLSGATETQYF	TGCGCCAGCAGCCATCCCCTTAGCGGGGCGACGGAGACCCAGTACTTC	TRBD2	NA	TRBV4-1	TRBJ2-5
CASSFLDREPYEQYF	TGTGCCAGCAGTTTCCTAGACAGGGAACCCTACGAGCAGTACTTC	TRBD1	NA	TRBV6-6	TRBJ2-7
CASSEWGYTVEQPQHF	TGTGCCAGCAGTGAATGGGGCTACACGGTGGAACAGCCCCAGCATTTT	NA	NA	TRBV6-1	TRBJ1-5
CATSTGGPYEQYF	TGTGCCACTTCGACAGGGGGACCCTACGAGCAGTACTTC	TRBD1	NA	TRBV7-2	TRBJ2-7
CASSMIPRGSYEQYF	TGTGCCAGTAGTATGATCCCCCGGGGCTCCTACGAGCAGTACTTC	NA	NA	TRBV19	TRBJ2-7
CASSQDKHSPHTIYF	TGCGCCAGCAGCCAAGATAAGCATAGTCCACACACCATATATTTT	NA	NA	TRBV4-3	TRBJ1-3
CASSPMAFF	TGTGCCAGCAGTCCTATGGCTTTCTTT	NA	NA	TRBV6-5	TRBJ1-1
CASSQEGDRRWAGELFF	TGCGCCAGCAGCCAAGAGGGGGACAGGCGATGGGCCGGGGAGCTGTTTTTT	TRBD1	NA	TRBV4-1	TRBJ2-2
CASSLQGQGGNQPQHF	TGTGCCAGCAGCCTACAAGGACAGGGGGGGAATCAGCCCCAGCATTTT	TRBD1	NA	TRBV14	TRBJ1-5
CASSLDPRPGTLDTQYF	TGCGCCAGCAGCTTGGATCCCAGGCCAGGCACCTTAGATACGCAGTATTTT	NA	NA	TRBV5-1	TRBJ2-3
CASSPLFRDSQDFNYGYTF	TGTGCCAGCAGCCCACTGTTCCGGGACAGCCAGGATTTTAACTATGGCTACACCTTC	TRBD1	NA	TRBV14	TRBJ1-2
CASSHARPGLVPMTGELFF	TGCGCCAGCAGCCATGCCCGCCCGGGACTAGTCCCGATGACCGGGGAGCTGTTTTTT	TRBD2	once	TRBV4-1	TRBJ2-2
CASSQIGTGSYGYTF	TGTGCCAGCAGCCAAATCGGGACAGGCTCCTATGGCTACACCTTC	TRBD1	NA	TRBV14	TRBJ1-2
CASSPVGGGAFF	TGTGCCAGCAGCCCCGTGGGGGGGGGAGCTTTCTTT	NA	NA	TRBV11-2	TRBJ1-1
CASSPSGGRTEAFF	TGTGCCAGCAGTCCTTCAGGGGGCCGGACTGAAGCTTTCTTT	TRBD1	NA	TRBV6-5	TRBJ1-1
CASSQGANEQFF	TGTGCCAGCAGCCAAGGAGCCAATGAGCAGTTCTTC	NA	NA	TRBV4-2	TRBJ2-1
CASSLWGRQGAEDTQYF	TGTGCCAGCAGCCTGTGGGGGCGACAGGGGGCAGAAGATACGCAGTATTTT	TRBD1	NA	TRBV11-2	TRBJ2-3
CASGLVTQGDYGYTF	TGTGCTAGTGGTTTGGTAACACAGGGTGATTATGGCTACACCTTC	NA	NA	TRBV12-5	TRBJ1-2
CASSLSRLGPNYGYTF	TGTGCCAGCAGCTTATCCCGGCTGGGCCCTAACTATGGCTACACCTTC	NA	once	TRBV7-8	TRBJ1-2
CASSKWGGQEGGYTF	TGTGCCAGCAGCAAGTGGGGAGGGCAGGAAGGCGGCTACACCTTC	NA	NA	TRBV7-2	TRBJ1-2
CASSLSVTAYNSPLHF	TGTGCCAGCAGTTTATCCGTCACGGCCTATAATTCACCCCTCCACTTT	NA	NA	TRBV28	TRBJ1-6
CASSPFTGQPQHF	TGTGCCAGCTCACCATTTACTGGTCAGCCCCAGCATTTT	NA	NA	TRBV18	TRBJ1-5
CASTHGQFDKNIQYF	TGTGCCAGTACCCATGGACAGTTCGACAAAAACATTCAGTACTTC	NA	NA	TRBV19	TRBJ2-4
CASSFKVGTGPSKNIQYF	TGTGCCAGCAGCTTCAAGGTCGGGACAGGGCCTTCCAAAAACATTCAGTACTTC	TRBD1	NA	TRBV11-2	TRBJ2-4
CASSNRQGDSGANVLTF	TGCGCCAGCAGCAACCGACAGGGAGACTCTGGGGCCAACGTCCTGACTTTC	TRBD1	few	TRBV4-1	TRBJ2-6
CASSDQADSYNSPLHF	TGTGCCAGCAGTGATCAAGCTGACTCCTATAATTCACCCCTCCACTTT	NA	once	TRBV25-1	TRBJ1-6
CASSSRTGGIYNEQFF	TGTGCCAGCAGCTCCAGGACAGGGGGTATCTACAATGAGCAGTTCTTC	TRBD1	NA	TRBV7-2	TRBJ2-1
CASRGGGSYEQYF	TGTGCCAGCAGAGGGGGGGGGTCCTACGAGCAGTACTTC	NA	NA	TRBV6-1	TRBJ2-7
CAWNRRVLGTSGGDNEQFF	TGTGCCTGGAACCGTAGGGTTCTAGGGACTAGCGGGGGAGACAATGAGCAGTTCTTC	TRBD2	NA	TRBV30	TRBJ2-1
CASSLGGGTLRGNSPLHF	TGTGCCAGCAGCTTAGGGGGGGGGACACTAAGGGGTAATTCACCCCTCCACTTT	NA	NA	TRBV7-8	TRBJ1-6
CASSLSGGNTEAFF	TGTGCCAGCAGTTTATCGGGGGGGAACACTGAAGCTTTCTTT	NA	once	TRBV27	TRBJ1-1
CASSVDFPGQENRDTQYF	TGCGCCAGCAGCGTGGATTTCCCGGGACAGGAGAATCGGGATACGCAGTATTTT	TRBD1	NA	TRBV5-1	TRBJ2-3
CASSFRGPGGYTF	TGTGCCAGCAGTTTCAGGGGGCCCGGTGGCTACACCTTC	TRBD1	NA	TRBV28	TRBJ1-2
CASSWGSSDHYEQYF	TGTGCCAGCAGTTGGGGGTCTAGCGACCACTACGAGCAGTACTTC	NA	NA	TRBV6-5	TRBJ2-7
CASSSSLSSGNTIYF	TGTGCCAGCAGTTCGAGCCTGAGCTCTGGAAACACCATATATTTT	NA	few	TRBV27	TRBJ1-3
CASSEHPGGYTDTQYF	TGTGCCAGCAGTGAACATCCGGGGGGTTACACAGATACGCAGTATTTT	TRBD2	NA	TRBV6-1	TRBJ2-3
CASSPNHKTGTGHYEQYF	TGTGCCAGCTCACCAAATCATAAAACCGGGACAGGGCACTACGAGCAGTACTTC	TRBD1	NA	TRBV18	TRBJ2-7
CASSQDLDFRGRTEAFF	TGCGCCAGCAGCCAAGATTTAGATTTTCGGGGGAGGACTGAAGCTTTCTTT	NA	NA	TRBV4-3	TRBJ1-1
CASGLLSREWDRLNTEAFF	TGTGCTAGTGGTTTGCTCTCGCGCGAATGGGACAGACTGAACACTGAAGCTTTCTTT	TRBD1	NA	TRBV12-5	TRBJ1-1
CASVIRGGDSGANVLTF	TGTGCCAGCGTCATTCGGGGGGGAGACTCTGGGGCCAACGTCCTGACTTTC	TRBD2	NA	TRBV2	TRBJ2-6
CASSLGDRAYEQYF	TGCGCCAGCAGCTTAGGAGACAGGGCCTACGAGCAGTACTTC	TRBD1	NA	TRBV5-1	TRBJ2-7
CASSFDRGMNTEAFF	TGTGCCAGCAGTTTCGACAGGGGGATGAACACTGAAGCTTTCTTT	TRBD1	NA	TRBV28	TRBJ1-1